Listed here is a single T cell receptor (beta chain). The data were taken from a study of blood T cell repertoires in COVID-19. How the authors handled the data: Nucleated cell number was recorded as an estimate derived from reference gene primer amplification. The table came from immunoSEQ multiplex PCR; TCRdb's copy has only in-frame clones and leaves some out. V and J calls and clone size are given by that table; D and trimming were obtained from the DNA. The repertoire includes some 250,000 clones, 88% of them detected once, and more than 0.95% sits in the top ten. Trimming cost V 7 bases and J 8 bases; bases outside gene matches: 11. This CDR3 is 14 amino acids long. The germline V gene has CDR1 SGHTA and CDR2 FQGNSA.

This TCR derives from a woman aged 40 to 50 who had recovered from COVID-19. Sample: peripheral blood. V is TRBV7-2 and J is TRBJ1-2, with 9 bases that match TRBD1. The CDR3 DNA is TGTGCCAGCAAGAACGACAGGGGGGGGCTCGGCTACACCTTC. This translates into CASKNDRGGLGYTF.